The 13 T cell receptor beta chains given below trace back to one sample, sequenced in a study of blood T cells in healthy people across ages. Through a sample-barcoded 5' primer and a J-beta primer mix, a second PCR was run for roughly 6 to 11 cycles. One entry per CDR3 protein results from TCRdb running MiXCR on the 5' RACE reads. Of some 900,000 distinct CDR3 sequences listed, around 49% are singletons. The sequenced sample consisted of blood. The receptor source for this set is a man aged 30 to 39 in good health.

The J gene is TRBJ1-5, the V gene TRBV6-2 or TRBV6-3, with D possibly being TRBD1 (6 bases). The V gene's germline CDR1 is MNHEY and CDR2 SVGEGT. The germline V and J ends were trimmed by 6 bases and 8 bases, with 20 bases remaining between them. CDR3 length: 15 residues. In DNA form, the CDR3 reads TGTGCCAGCAGCAATCCGACAGGAGCCAGGGAGCCCCAGCATTTT. Protein product: CASSNPTGAREPQHF.

This clonotype occurred a few times. The CDR3 sequence: CASSGARNIQYF. CDR3 sequence (DNA): TGTGCCAGCAGCGGGGCGAGAAACATTCAGTACTTC. The V call is TRBV5-6, the J call TRBJ2-4; tentatively, D is TRBD1 (5 bases). This CDR3 comprises 12 residues. Germline CDR1 is SGHDT and CDR2 is YYEEEE. Trimming pared 4 bases from V and 6 bases from J, leaving 8 bases between.

V gene TRBV7-2 combines with J gene TRBJ2-7; the D gene is possibly TRBD2 (6 bases). Germline-derived CDR1 and CDR2 are SGHTA and FQGNSA. Trimming took off 5 bases at V and 3 bases at J, with 14 bases between the two ends. There are 14 residues in the CDR3. The DNA for the CDR3 is TGTGCCAGCAGCACTACCAGCGGGTACTACGAGCAGTACTTC. As protein: CASSTTSGYYEQYF. Looking up the rest from reference TRBV7-2 and TRBJ2-7 gives the full variable domain: GAGVSQSPSNKVTEKGKDVELRCDPISGHTALYWYRQSLGQGLEFLIYFQGNSAPDKSGLPSDRFSAERTGGSVSTLTIQRTQQEDSAVYLCASSTTSGYYEQYFGPGTRLTVT.

This clonotype was detected a few times. The chain carries TRBV30 and TRBJ2-1; 11 positions agree with TRBD2. This CDR3 spans 15 amino acids. From germline, CDR1 is GTSNPN and CDR2 SVGIG (reference sequence). The V segment lost 4 bases and the J segment 6 bases; nucleotides outside the gene matches: 8. CDR3 amino acids: CAWTSGLAVGNEQFF. DNA of the CDR3: TGTGCCTGGACCTCGGGACTAGCGGTTGGCAATGAGCAGTTCTTC.

This clonotype appeared many times. This chain links TRBV4-1 with TRBJ1-5, with D unclear. The CDR3 runs 15 residues. Trimming cost V 2 bases and J 0 bases, with 8 bases left between them. Germline-derived CDR1 and CDR2 are MGHRA and YSYEKL. CDR3 in amino acids: CASSQSLDSNQPQHF. CDR3 nucleotides: TGCGCCAGCAGCCAAAGCCTAGATAGCAATCAGCCCCAGCATTTT.

This clonotype has only a few counts. The chain is built from TRBV28 and TRBJ2-7, with D maybe TRBD2 (6 bases). Trimming removed 4 bases at V and 4 bases at J, with 17 bases between. In germline, CDR1 is MDHEN, CDR2 SYDVKM. The CDR3 length is 15 residues. Here the CDR3 DNA reads TGTGCCAGCAGTTCCCCCTTGGGACTGAGATACGAGCAGTACTTC. This translates into CASSSPLGLRYEQYF.

The genes are TRBV14 and TRBJ2-7; D is perhaps TRBD1 (5 bases). Germline V lookup: CDR1 SGHDN, CDR2 FVKESK. V was shortened by 5 bases and J by 3 bases, with 11 bases between the two germline ends. This CDR3 has 13 residues. The CDR3 coding sequence is TGTGCCAGCAGCGGGGCAGGGTACTACGAGCAGTACTTC. Translating it yields CASSGAGYYEQYF. Combining the CDR3 with reference TRBV14 and TRBJ2-7 gives the whole variable domain EAGVTQFPSHSVIEKGQTVTLRCDPISGHDNLYWYRRVMGKEIKFLLHFVKESKQDESGMPNNRFLAERTGGTYSTLKVQPAELEDSGVYFCASSGAGYYEQYFGPGTRLTVT.

The chain carries TRBV10-3 and TRBJ2-3; 10 bases are shared with TRBD2. This CDR3 is built from 13 residues. The germline CDR1 and CDR2 sequences are ENHRY and SYGVKD. The junction had 0 bases not matched to a gene; V was cut back by 8 bases and J by 1 base. The CDR3 region is CAIGTSGTDTQYF. In nucleotides, the CDR3 is TGTGCCATCGGGACTAGCGGCACAGATACGCAGTATTTT.

V and J are TRBV6-2 or TRBV6-3 and TRBJ2-4; 7 bases are a match to TRBD1. Matching the DNA end better, TRBJ2-7 makes the J call doubtful. The CDR3 runs to 14 residues. Germline V gene sequence: CDR1 MNHEY, CDR2 SVGEGT. CDR3 DNA: TGTGCCAGCAGTCACTACAGGGGCGGCCGCGAGCAGTACTTC. Translation gives CASSHYRGGREQYF.

The chain employs TRBV12-3 or TRBV12-4 and TRBJ2-1; a weak D match, TRBD1 (6 bases). The CDR3 is made up of 17 amino acids. Trimming stripped 7 bases from V and 4 bases from J, with 23 bases between. The CDR3 nucleotides are TGTGCCAGCAACCGAGGACGGCCTGAGGGGGATTACAATGAGCAGTTCTTC. This gives the protein CASNRGRPEGDYNEQFF.

The rearrangement links TRBV5-1 to TRBJ2-7; 10 nucleotides match TRBD1. With V trimmed by 2 bases and J by 7 bases, 9 bases remained unmatched. Germline V CDR1 and CDR2: SGHRS, YFSETQ. This CDR3 is built from 15 residues. CDR3 amino acids: CASSFRDRGVVEQYF. CDR3 DNA: TGCGCCAGCAGCTTCCGGGACAGGGGTGTAGTTGAGCAGTACTTC.

This chain joins TRBV20-1 and TRBJ2-3, with D perhaps assigned TRBD1 or TRBD2 (6 bases each). Deletions cut 8 bases from V and 7 bases from J, with 25 bases between. CDR1 and CDR2 (germline): DFQATT, SNEGSKA (reference sequence). The CDR3 consists of 15 residues. The CDR3 DNA sequence: TGCAGTCCGAAAAGGCGGGACGGAGGGACAAATACGCAGTATTTT. Translation gives CSPKRRDGGTNTQYF.

This chain uses TRBV6-5 with TRBJ2-1, with 7 nucleotides matching TRBD1. Trimming cost V 4 bases and J 3 bases; bases outside gene matches: 9. Germline lookup yields CDR1 MNHEY and CDR2 SVGAGI. The CDR3 spans 16 residues. The CDR3 nucleotides are TGTGCCAGCAGTTTCGGACAGGTGGGGTACTACAATGAGCAGTTCTTC. This encodes CASSFGQVGYYNEQFF.